The 24 T cell receptor beta chains below were found in one sample sequenced in a study of blood T cell repertoires in COVID-19. Here immunoSEQ multiplex PCR was the method, and the copy in TCRdb shows in-frame clones only, minus some. The sample lists about 220,000 clones; around four fifths were seen once. Source material: peripheral blood. The receptors were gathered from a woman aged 55-69 years who had recovered from COVID-19.

This clone was observed once. This rearrangement joins TRBV3-1 (or the pseudogene TRBV3-2) to TRBJ1-1; D remains ambiguous. The germline V gene has CDR1 LGHDT and CDR2 YNNKEL (reference sequence). The CDR3 runs 16 residues. Between the trimmed V and J ends, which lost 0 bases and 0 bases, there was a span of 11 bases. The CDR3 bases are TGTGCCAGCAGCCAAGATCGGGCGGGAATGAACACTGAAGCTTTCTTT. Protein sequence: CASSQDRAGMNTEAFF.

The chain is built from TRBV6-6 and TRBJ1-4, with 12 bases that match TRBD1. The CDR3 spans 15 residues. V gave up 4 bases and J gave up 6 bases; unmatched junction bases: 3. CDR1 is MNHNY, CDR2 SVGAGI, per germline (reference sequence). The CDR3 nucleotides read TGTGCCAGCAGTTCGGGACAGGGGGCGGATGAAAAACTGTTTTTT. Translating gives CASSSGQGADEKLFF.

The chain is built from TRBV6-5 and TRBJ2-2; no clear D. This CDR3 comprises 12 residues. CDR1 MNHEY and CDR2 SVGAGI come from the germline V gene. Deletions cut 1 base from V and 6 bases from J, with 3 bases between. DNA of the CDR3: TGTGCCAGCAGTTACTTCGCCGGGGAGCTGTTTTTT. As protein: CASSYFAGELFF.

The gene calls are TRBV5-1 and TRBJ2-1, with 8 bases fitting TRBD2. Germline CDR1 reads SGHRS; CDR2 reads YFSETQ. J gave up 4 bases and V 4 bases, and 10 bases lay outside the gene matches. The CDR3 totals 16 residues. For the CDR3, the DNA is TGCGCCAGCAGCCGTGATGGAACGGGGGGGTACAATGAGCAGTTCTTC. It is translated as CASSRDGTGGYNEQFF.

The chain is built from TRBV9 and TRBJ2-3; TRBD2 might be the D (7 bases). V was shortened by 1 base and J by 6 bases, with 12 bases between the two germline ends. CDR1 is SGDLS and CDR2 is YYNGEE in the germline V gene. This CDR3 is 14 amino acids long. The CDR3 spells CASSVRGAGDTQYF. In DNA form, the CDR3 reads TGTGCCAGCAGCGTACGGGGGGCTGGGGATACGCAGTATTTT.

The V call is TRBV5-6, the J call TRBJ1-2; D not certain. The V gene's germline CDR1 is SGHDT and CDR2 YYEEEE. V was trimmed by 1 base and J by 7 bases, leaving 8 bases between them. There are 12 residues in the CDR3. In DNA form, the CDR3 reads TGTGCCAGCAGCTTGTCGAGTCGTGGCTACACCTTC. Residues: CASSLSSRGYTF.

The chain uses TRBV4-1 and TRBJ2-7; D uncertain. Trimming took off 3 bases at V and 0 bases at J, with 9 bases between the two ends. There are 14 residues in the CDR3. Germline CDR1 MGHRA, CDR2 YSYEKL. The CDR3 nucleotides are TGCGCCAGCAGCCAGTCTGACATCTCCTACGAGCAGTACTTC. Translated: CASSQSDISYEQYF.

This rearrangement joins TRBV5-4 to TRBJ1-2, with 8 bases matching TRBD1. CDR1 and CDR2 from the germline V gene are SGHNT and YYREEE (reference sequence). The CDR3 is made up of 15 amino acids. V dropped 2 bases and J dropped 8; count of bases not matched to a gene: 11. The CDR3 coding sequence is TGTGCCAGCAGCTTCCCCGGACAGGGCTGGAACGGCTACACCTTC. Translation gives CASSFPGQGWNGYTF.

The chain couples TRBV3-1 (or the pseudogene TRBV3-2) to TRBJ2-3; D is perhaps TRBD1 (5 bases). Germline V gene data show CDR1 as LGHDT and CDR2 as YNNKEL (reference sequence). V lost 4 bases, J lost 0 bases, and 14 bases lay in between. CDR3 length: 16 residues. The CDR3 sequence: CASSPLRQTSTDTQYF. As DNA, the CDR3 is TGTGCCAGCAGCCCCTTACGACAGACAAGCACAGATACGCAGTATTTT.

The chain uses TRBV2 and TRBJ1-1, with 7 nucleotides matching TRBD1. The CDR3 is 15 residues long. Germline lookup yields CDR1 SNHLY and CDR2 FYNNEI. V was clipped by 6 bases and J by 1 base; unmatched bases: 8. CDR3 bases: TGTGCCAGCAGCGACTTGACAGGGTCGAACACTGAAGCTTTCTTT. It yields the protein CASSDLTGSNTEAFF.

J is TRBJ1-1 and V is TRBV19, with TRBD1 matching over 12 bases. The CDR3 is 16 residues long. In germline, CDR1 is LNHDA, CDR2 SQIVND (reference sequence). V shed 4 bases and J 2 bases; nucleotides not matched to a gene: 5. The CDR3 sequence: CASSRDRGLSNTEAFF. The CDR3, as DNA: TGTGCCAGTAGTAGGGACAGGGGGCTAAGTAACACTGAAGCTTTCTTT.

The CDR3 DNA is TGTGCCAGCAGCCAAGGGACAGGGGTTTTCTATGGCTACACCTTC. It codes for CASSQGTGVFYGYTF. V usage is TRBV27 and J usage is TRBJ1-2; 10 bases agree with TRBD1. The ends lost 6 bases at V and 4 bases at J; junction bases unmatched: 8. CDR1 and CDR2 from the germline V gene are MNHEY and SMNVEV (reference sequence). The CDR3 totals 15 residues.

The gene calls are TRBV6-5 and TRBJ1-1; D is perhaps TRBD1 (5 bases). Trimming stripped 8 bases from V and 0 bases from J, with 16 bases between. In germline, CDR1 is MNHEY, CDR2 SVGAGI. There are 15 residues in the CDR3. CDR3 sequence reads: CASRGRGGVNTEAFF. CDR3 in DNA: TGTGCCAGCCGCGGACGGGGAGGGGTGAACACTGAAGCTTTCTTT.

This sequence joins TRBV27 and TRBJ1-6; D call uncertain. Germline V gene lookup returns CDR1 MNHEY and CDR2 SMNVEV (reference sequence). Between the trimmed V and J ends, which lost 5 bases and 10 bases, there was a span of 12 bases. CDR3 length: 13 residues. The CDR3 reads CASSPPRRSPLHF. Here the CDR3 DNA reads TGTGCCAGCAGTCCCCCCCGGAGATCACCCCTCCACTTT.

V is TRBV5-1 and J is TRBJ2-3; D gene unclear. CDR1 SGHRS and CDR2 YFSETQ come from the germline V gene. The CDR3 sequence is 14 residues long. V was clipped by 0 bases and J by 2 bases, with 7 bases between them. The CDR3 DNA reads TGCGCCAGCAGCTTGGAGAGATTCACAGATACGCAGTATTTT. It translates to CASSLERFTDTQYF.

This sequence joins TRBV5-1 and TRBJ2-3, with 7 bases aligning to TRBD1. Germline V gene data show CDR1 as SGHRS and CDR2 as YFSETQ. The junction had 6 bases not matched to a gene; V was cut back by 3 bases and J by 5 bases. The CDR3 covers 14 residues. The CDR3 DNA reads as TGCGCCAGCAGCTCAACAGGGGTAGGAGATACGCAGTATTTT. It is translated as CASSSTGVGDTQYF.

This rearrangement joins TRBV7-2 to TRBJ1-6; D possibly corresponds to TRBD1 (5 bases). Per the germline V gene, CDR1 is SGHTA and CDR2 is FQGNSA. Trimming removed 5 bases from V and 10 bases from J, with 18 bases in between. The CDR3 extends over 15 amino acids. The CDR3: CASSERAGFESPLHF. CDR3 nucleotides: TGTGCCAGCAGCGAAAGGGCAGGGTTTGAGTCACCCCTCCACTTT.

J is TRBJ2-1 and V is TRBV15, with D possibly being TRBD2 (6 bases). This CDR3 has 14 amino acids. Per germline, CDR1 LNHNV and CDR2 YYDKDF (reference sequence). Trimming pared 9 bases from V and 8 bases from J, leaving 20 bases between. In nucleotides, the CDR3 is TGTGCCACGTCCCCGGAGCGGGTTACGGATGAGCAGTTCTTC. Translating gives CATSPERVTDEQFF.

This clone was detected once. This sequence joins TRBV18 and TRBJ2-1, with 11 nucleotides matching TRBD1. This CDR3 has 15 residues. CDR1 is KGHSH and CDR2 is LQKENI in the germline V gene. Trimming cost V 5 bases and J 6 bases; bases outside gene matches: 6. CDR3 sequence (DNA): TGTGCCAGCTCAACCGGACAGGGGGCGGGCAATGAGCAGTTCTTC. Amino acid sequence: CASSTGQGAGNEQFF. The whole variable domain, filled in from reference TRBV18 and TRBJ2-1, reads NAGVMQNPRHLVRRRGQEARLRCSPMKGHSHVYWYRQLPEEGLKFMVYLQKENIIDESGMPKERFSAEFPKEGPSILRIQQVVRGDSAAYFCASSTGQGAGNEQFFGPGTRLTVL.

The chain combines TRBV4-1 with TRBJ2-2, with TRBD2 as a possible D gene (6 bases). V was pared by 1 base and J by 0 bases, with 9 bases between. The germline V gene encodes CDR1 MGHRA and CDR2 YSYEKL. The CDR3 spans 16 residues. DNA of the CDR3: TGCGCCAGCAGCCAAGGGAGGGTCGCGAACACCGGGGAGCTGTTTTTT. It codes for CASSQGRVANTGELFF.

This chain connects TRBV7-2 to TRBJ2-7; 9 nucleotides align to TRBD2. Germline V CDR1 and CDR2: SGHTA, FQGNSA. V lost 0 bases and J lost 7; bases outside the gene matches: 7. This CDR3 contains 15 residues. CDR3 residues: CASSLASGGMGEQYF. The CDR3 nucleotides are TGTGCCAGCAGCTTAGCTAGCGGGGGTATGGGGGAGCAGTACTTC.

The DNA for the CDR3 is TGTGCCAGCAGTAAACTCAGGGTAGGCAACACTGAAGCTTTCTTT. This codes for CASSKLRVGNTEAFF. The V gene is TRBV7-8, the J gene TRBJ1-1; TRBD1 might be the D (5 bases). CDR1 is SGHVS, CDR2 FQNEAQ, per germline. The CDR3 covers 15 residues. V was trimmed by 6 bases and J by 2 bases, leaving 16 bases between them.

The chain employs TRBV7-2 and TRBJ1-1; possibly TRBD1 for D (5 bases). V shed 2 bases and J shed 6 bases, with 13 bases lying between them. This CDR3 spans 14 amino acids. Germline V lookup: CDR1 SGHTA, CDR2 FQGNSA. In nucleotides, the CDR3 is TGTGCCAGCAGCTTACCGTCGACAGTCTCTGAAGCTTTCTTT. It is translated as CASSLPSTVSEAFF.

The chain combines TRBV3-1 (or the pseudogene TRBV3-2) with TRBJ2-5; D gene ambiguous. Germline values: CDR1 LGHDT, CDR2 YNNKEL (reference sequence). V was cut by 4 bases and J by 7 bases, with 7 bases left in between. The CDR3 is made up of 11 amino acids. For the CDR3, the DNA is TGTGCCAGCAGCCTGTCCGTGACCCAGTACTTC. The encoded protein is CASSLSVTQYF.